This passage covers 6 T cell receptor beta chains from one sample sequenced in a study of beta chain features in type 1 diabetes. General study results and limits: People with Type 1 diabetes carried modestly yet significantly shorter TCRB CDR3s in all four CD4+ subsets.

Every bit of the isolated RNA underwent reverse transcription, so sequencing read expressed TCRB transcripts. The table came from immunoSEQ multiplex PCR; TCRdb's copy has only in-frame clones and leaves some out. The data show about 270,000 clones, roughly an eighth seen once. For these receptors, no antigen is known. The sequenced material came from naive CD4+ T cells from blood. These receptors were collected from a man aged 25 to 40 with type 1 diabetes.

V is TRBV14 and J is TRBJ2-1, with unresolved D. Deletions cut 1 base from V and 4 bases from J, with 5 bases between. Germline loops: CDR1 SGHDN, CDR2 FVKESK. The length of the CDR3 is 13 residues. Written as DNA, the CDR3 is TGTGCCAGCAGCCAAGCCGCGTACAATGAGCAGTTCTTC. Translated: CASSQAAYNEQFF.

As regards this clone: Other DNA sequences in the sample encode the same CDR3. The V and J genes are TRBV5-1 and TRBJ2-7, with D maybe TRBD1 (5 bases). CDR1 SGHRS and CDR2 YFSETQ come from the germline V gene. Deletions cut 0 bases from V and 2 bases from J, with 9 bases between. CDR3 length: 14 residues. The CDR3 loop is CASSLGQGPYEQYF. CDR3 DNA: TGCGCCAGCAGCTTGGGGCAGGGTCCCTACGAGCAGTACTTC.

The rearrangement joins TRBV19 to TRBJ2-5, with a weak D call TRBD1 (6 bases). The germline V gene has CDR1 LNHDA and CDR2 SQIVND (reference sequence). The CDR3 length is 13 residues. The V gene lost 6 bases and the J gene lost 5 bases, with 13 bases spanning the gap. For the CDR3, the DNA is TGTGCCAGTAGAAAGACAGGATCGGAGACCCAGTACTTC. Its translation: CASRKTGSETQYF. Full variable domain (missing parts from reference TRBV19 and TRBJ2-5): DGGITQSPKYLFRKEGQNVTLSCEQNLNHDAMYWYRQDPGQGLRLIYYSQIVNDFQKGDIAEGYSVSREKKESFPLTVTSAQKNPTAFYLCASRKTGSETQYFGPGTRLLVL.

This clone has a handful of counts. The chain recombines TRBV2 with TRBJ2-6; 7 bases are a match to TRBD1. Germline V CDR1 and CDR2: SNHLY, FYNNEI. With 6 bases clipped from V and 3 bases from J, the junction kept 8 bases outside the gene matches. This CDR3 is 16 amino acids long. The CDR3 nucleotides are TGTGCCAGCAGGCTTTATCAGGGGGTTGGGGCCAACGTCCTGACTTTC. Its translation: CASRLYQGVGANVLTF.

Only a few counts were recorded for this clone. The rearrangement links TRBV2 to TRBJ2-5; 7 bases agree with TRBD1. The J segment lost 2 bases and the V segment lost 5 bases, leaving 2 bases of the junction unmatched. The CDR3 is 13 residues long. Germline CDR1 is SNHLY and CDR2 is FYNNEI. Here the CDR3 reads CASSWTGQETQYF. CDR3 DNA sequence: TGTGCCAGCAGTTGGACAGGACAAGAGACCCAGTACTTC.

V and J are TRBV7-3 and TRBJ1-2, with D possibly matching TRBD1 (5 bases). Per germline, CDR1 SGHTA and CDR2 FQGTGA. V lost 5 bases and J lost 4, with 17 bases in between. CDR3 length equals 15 residues. CDR3 DNA: TGTGCCAGCAGCCACCCAGATTCAGGGTTCTATGGCTACACCTTC. This gives the protein CASSHPDSGFYGYTF. The full variable domain, in which reference TRBV7-3 and TRBJ1-2 provide the parts outside the CDR3, is GAGVSQTPSNKVTEKGKYVELRCDPISGHTALYWYRQSLGQGPEFLIYFQGTGAADDSGLPNDRFFAVRPEGSVSTLKIQRTERGDSAVYLCASSHPDSGFYGYTFGSGTRLTVV.